A single sample gave rise to the 28 T cell receptor beta chains below, sequenced in a study of T-cell memory formation after mild COVID-19. TCRdb re-derived calls from the 5' RACE reads in MiXCR, one entry per CDR3 protein. The repertoire includes approximately 260,000 distinct CDR3 sequences, around 17% of them detected once, and around 3.4% sits in the top ten. The sequencing sample was made of PBMCs or a T cell subset sorted from them (not recorded which). These receptors all stem from a man aged 18 to 35 who had mild COVID-19 (a few samples of this study predate the infection). Cell type and time point are not known.

The V call is TRBV18, the J call TRBJ1-5; 8 bases line up with TRBD1. The CDR3 is 14 residues long. Trimming cost V 5 bases and J 5 bases; bases outside gene matches: 5. Germline V lookup: CDR1 KGHSH, CDR2 LQKENI. The CDR3 protein is CASSGQGDDQPQHF. CDR3 bases: TGTGCCAGCTCAGGACAGGGAGACGATCAGCCCCAGCATTTT.

This clonotype has only a few counts. The chain couples TRBV5-1 to TRBJ1-5; 7 bases line up with TRBD1. The CDR3 contains 16 residues. Trimming removed 4 bases from V and 3 bases from J; junction bases left unmatched: 10. Germline V lookup: CDR1 SGHRS, CDR2 YFSETQ. CDR3 sequence (DNA): TGCGCCAGCAGCCCGGGGGTGGACAGGTTCAATCAGCCCCAGCATTTT. This translates into CASSPGVDRFNQPQHF. Together with reference TRBV5-1 and TRBJ1-5, the CDR3 gives the full variable domain: KAGVTQTPRYLIKTRGQQVTLSCSPISGHRSVSWYQQTPGQGLQFLFEYFSETQRNKGNFPGRFSGRQFSNSRSEMNVSTLELGDSALYLCASSPGVDRFNQPQHFGDGTRLSIL.

V usage is TRBV5-6 and J usage is TRBJ1-6; no firm D call. Trimming took off 0 bases at V and 14 bases at J, with 9 bases between the two ends. Germline CDR1 is SGHDT and CDR2 is YYEEEE. CDR3 length: 12 amino acids. Written as DNA, the CDR3 is TGTGCCAGCAGCTTGGCAGCCGGCGCCCTCCACTTT. Its translation: CASSLAAGALHF.

The chain joins TRBV7-2 to TRBJ2-1; maybe TRBD1 (6 bases). Deletions cut 5 bases from V and 0 bases from J, with 14 bases between. Germline CDR1 reads SGHTA; CDR2 reads FQGNSA. The CDR3 contains 16 residues. The CDR3 nucleotides read TGTGCCAGCAGCGCAACAGGGCCGAGCTCCTACAATGAGCAGTTCTTC. Translating gives CASSATGPSSYNEQFF.

This clonotype was recorded a few times. The chain links TRBV7-9 to TRBJ1-6, with TRBD1 matching 8 bases. The V and J ends lost 4 bases and 10 bases, in that order; junction bases with no gene match: 9. This CDR3 contains 15 residues. Germline values: CDR1 SEHNR, CDR2 FQNEAQ (reference sequence). The CDR3 loop is CASSSAGQGGSPLHF. The CDR3 DNA sequence: TGTGCCAGCAGCTCGGCTGGACAGGGTGGATCACCCCTCCACTTT.

This clonotype has ten or more counts. The chain uses TRBV10-3 and TRBJ2-5, with D possibly matching TRBD1 (5 bases). With 3 bases removed from V and 0 bases from J, the gap between germline ends came to 8 bases. Germline V lookup: CDR1 ENHRY, CDR2 SYGVKD. The CDR3 is 14 residues long. In DNA, the CDR3 is TGTGCCATCAGTGACAGGGTGTACCAAGAGACCCAGTACTTC. The encoded protein is CAISDRVYQETQYF.

This chain uses TRBV5-1 with TRBJ2-3; 9 bases agree with TRBD2. The CDR3 runs to 15 residues. Germline loops: CDR1 SGHRS, CDR2 YFSETQ. The trim removed 2 bases at V and 1 base at J, leaving 2 bases unmatched. The CDR3 spells CASSFQRGGTDTQYF. The CDR3 nucleotides are TGCGCCAGCAGCTTCCAGCGGGGGGGCACAGATACGCAGTATTTT.

This clonotype was seen a handful of times. DNA of the CDR3: TGCGCCAGCAGCCAAGCTTGGCGTGGACAGGGGGCAGATACGCAGTATTTT. It translates to CASSQAWRGQGADTQYF. The V gene is TRBV4-3, the J gene TRBJ2-3; TRBD1 matches 10 bases. The CDR3 is made up of 17 amino acids. After removal of 1 base from V and 4 bases from J, the junction contained 8 bases not matched to a gene. From germline, CDR1 is LGHNA and CDR2 YSLEER.

This chain uses TRBV19 with TRBJ2-2; TRBD1 might be the D (5 bases). Germline V CDR1 and CDR2: LNHDA, SQIVND (reference sequence). V was pared by 6 bases and J by 4 bases, with 12 bases between. The CDR3 extends over 14 amino acids. CDR3 region: CASSGRVRTGELFF. CDR3 nucleotide sequence: TGTGCCAGTAGCGGCAGGGTACGCACCGGGGAGCTGTTTTTT.

This clonotype has a handful of counts. The CDR3 is CASSPGQSSYNEQFF. The CDR3, as DNA: TGCGCCAGCAGCCCAGGACAGAGCTCCTACAATGAGCAGTTCTTC. The chain links TRBV5-1 to TRBJ2-1, with TRBD1 as a possible D gene (6 bases). Germline CDR1 and CDR2: SGHRS and YFSETQ. Trimming took off 4 bases at V and 0 bases at J, with 11 bases between the two ends. This CDR3 is 15 amino acids long.

This clonotype occurred a few times. V gene TRBV25-1 combines with J gene TRBJ2-1, with D uncertain. The CDR3 sequence is 13 residues long. The germline V gene has CDR1 MGHDK and CDR2 SYGVNS. V lost 5 bases and J 2 bases, leaving 7 bases between the germline ends. CDR3 nucleotides: TGTGCCAGCAGTTTCGGTCCCTACAATGAGCAGTTCTTC. Its translation: CASSFGPYNEQFF. Combining the CDR3 with reference TRBV25-1 and TRBJ2-1 gives the whole variable domain EADIYQTPRYLVIGTGKKITLECSQTMGHDKMYWYQQDPGMELHLIHYSYGVNSTEKGDLSSESTVSRIRTEHFPLTLESARPSHTSQYLCASSFGPYNEQFFGPGTRLTVL.

This clonotype was observed a few times. The chain uses TRBV28 and TRBJ1-6; tentatively, D is TRBD1 (5 bases). Germline V gene lookup returns CDR1 MDHEN and CDR2 SYDVKM. V gave up 2 bases and J gave up 12 bases, with 8 bases separating them. This CDR3 has 12 residues. CDR3 amino acids: CASSLRGEPLHF. Here the CDR3 DNA reads TGTGCCAGCAGTTTAAGAGGGGAACCCCTCCACTTT.

CDR3 region: CASSPPGHRTGELFF. The CDR3 coding sequence is TGCGCCAGCAGCCCTCCGGGACACCGGACCGGGGAGCTGTTTTTT. V gene TRBV4-1 combines with J gene TRBJ2-2; D is possibly TRBD1 (6 bases). V was shortened by 4 bases and J by 5 bases, with 14 bases between the two germline ends. Germline CDR1 and CDR2: MGHRA and YSYEKL. The CDR3 is 15 amino acids.

The genes are TRBV29-1 and TRBJ2-7; D is unresolved. Germline V gives CDR1 SQVTM, CDR2 ANQGSEA. The CDR3 consists of 13 residues. Trimming removed 2 bases at V and 0 bases at J, with 8 bases between. The CDR3 reads CSVESSSSYEQYF. CDR3 in DNA: TGCAGCGTTGAATCTTCATCCTCCTACGAGCAGTACTTC.

This rearrangement joins TRBV10-3 to TRBJ2-3; 12 bases agree with TRBD2. Unmatched junction bases numbered 7, after V lost 8 bases and J lost 7 bases. This CDR3 has 14 residues. Germline V CDR1 and CDR2: ENHRY, SYGVKD. As DNA, the CDR3 is TGTGCCATCCGCCCGACTAGCGGGGGTTATACGCAGTATTTT. Residues: CAIRPTSGGYTQYF.

This clonotype was seen a handful of times. V and J are TRBV20-1 and TRBJ2-3; 10 bases are a match to TRBD1. Trimming took 0 bases from V and 4 from J; bases not matched to a gene: 1. In germline, CDR1 is DFQATT, CDR2 SNEGSKA (reference sequence). The CDR3 consists of 14 residues. This CDR3 reads CSARDGQGADTQYF. CDR3 in DNA: TGCAGTGCTAGAGATGGACAGGGGGCAGATACGCAGTATTTT.

The J gene is TRBJ2-3, the V gene TRBV20-1, with 7 positions matching TRBD2. Germline-derived CDR1 and CDR2 are DFQATT and SNEGSKA (reference sequence). CDR3 size: 13 residues. The chain's CDR3 is CVPTEAGIDTQYF. The CDR3 nucleotides are TGCGTCCCTACAGAAGCGGGGATAGATACGCAGTATTTT.

The chain combines TRBV6-5 with TRBJ2-7, with 15 nucleotides matching TRBD2. The CDR3 has 16 amino acids. Germline CDR1 is MNHEY and CDR2 is SVGAGI. The V and J ends lost 6 bases and 4 bases, in that order; junction bases with no gene match: 7. As DNA, the CDR3 is TGTGCCAGCAGCCAGAGGACTAGCGGGGGGGGATACGAGCAGTACTTC. Translation gives CASSQRTSGGGYEQYF.

This clonotype has more than one count but fewer than ten. The rearrangement joins TRBV6-2 or TRBV6-3 to TRBJ2-3; 8 positions agree with TRBD1. Losses at the gene ends were 6 bases for V and 7 bases for J; bases not matched to a gene: 9. This CDR3 contains 14 residues. CDR1 is MNHEY, CDR2 SVGEGT, per germline. CDR3 nucleotide sequence: TGTGCCAGCAGACTAGCAGGGGGCGCGTATACGCAGTATTTT. Amino acids: CASRLAGGAYTQYF.

This chain connects TRBV4-2 to TRBJ1-2, with D unresolved. V was trimmed by 0 bases and J by 2 bases, leaving 13 bases between them. Germline CDR1 reads LGHNA; CDR2 reads YNFKEQ. This CDR3 spans 16 amino acids. DNA of the CDR3: TGTGCCAGCAGCCAAGATGGGCAGAGATTAAACTATGGCTACACCTTC. Protein sequence: CASSQDGQRLNYGYTF.

This clonotype was detected only a few times. The chain is built from TRBV4-3 and TRBJ2-7; 8 bases agree with TRBD1. Germline V lookup: CDR1 LGHNA, CDR2 YSLEER. The CDR3 has 15 amino acids. The J segment lost 4 bases and the V segment lost 1 base, leaving 6 bases of the junction unmatched. CDR3 nucleotides: TGCGCCAGCAGCCAAGGGTGGGACAGGATATACGAGCAGTACTTC. The encoded protein is CASSQGWDRIYEQYF.

The table lists this clonotype with a few counts. The V call is TRBV12-3 or TRBV12-4, the J call TRBJ1-2; D remains unclear. V lost 7 bases and J lost 2, with 11 bases in between. This CDR3 has 13 residues. The chain's CDR3 is CASIEGFNYGYTF. In nucleotides, the CDR3 is TGTGCCAGCATTGAAGGATTCAACTATGGCTACACCTTC.

Only a few counts were recorded for this clonotype. The rearrangement joins TRBV5-1 to TRBJ1-1; no firm D call. CDR1 and CDR2 from the germline V gene are SGHRS and YFSETQ. V gave up 0 bases and J gave up 1 base, with 13 bases separating them. The CDR3 extends over 16 amino acids. The CDR3 bases are TGCGCCAGCAGCTTGGAGTTCGGCTTCGCGAACACTGAAGCTTTCTTT. The encoded protein is CASSLEFGFANTEAFF.

This clonotype was counted ten times or more. This chain uses TRBV20-1 with TRBJ2-5, with D maybe TRBD1 (7 bases). V lost 3 bases and J 5 bases, leaving 16 bases between the germline ends. There are 14 residues in the CDR3. Germline lookup yields CDR1 DFQATT and CDR2 SNEGSKA (reference sequence). CDR3 bases: TGCAGTGCTAGGTCAGGAGGGGGCTGGGAGACCCAGTACTTC. Its translation is CSARSGGGWETQYF.

The chain combines TRBV10-3 with TRBJ2-1; the match to TRBD1 covers 10 bases. The germline gives CDR1 ENHRY, CDR2 SYGVKD. Losses at the gene ends were 9 bases for V and 7 bases for J; bases not matched to a gene: 12. The CDR3 totals 15 residues. The CDR3 bases are TGTGCCATAAACTCCCCCGGGACAGGGGCTAATGAGCAGTTCTTC. Amino acid sequence: CAINSPGTGANEQFF.

The chain recombines TRBV12-3 or TRBV12-4 with TRBJ2-2; 10 positions agree with TRBD2. This CDR3 is built from 15 residues. V dropped 2 bases and J dropped 6; count of bases not matched to a gene: 3. DNA of the CDR3: TGTGCCAGCAGTTTACTAGCGGGGGTTCCCGGGGAGCTGTTTTTT. Its translation is CASSLLAGVPGELFF.

This chain links TRBV5-1 with TRBJ1-6; no clear D gene. V dropped 0 bases and J dropped 8 bases, with 15 bases sitting between them. This CDR3 has 16 residues. The germline V gene encodes CDR1 SGHRS and CDR2 YFSETQ. CDR3 sequence: CASSLGAGMSDSPLHF. In DNA form, the CDR3 reads TGCGCCAGCAGCTTGGGTGCCGGAATGAGTGATTCACCCCTCCACTTT.

The chain is built from TRBV5-1 and TRBJ2-3, with D possibly TRBD2 on 5 matching bases. Trimming took off 0 bases at V and 1 base at J, with 12 bases between the two ends. Germline V gene sequence: CDR1 SGHRS, CDR2 YFSETQ. The CDR3 spans 16 residues. The CDR3 sequence: CASSLALRGGTDTQYF. CDR3 nucleotides: TGCGCCAGCAGCTTGGCTTTACGGGGAGGCACAGATACGCAGTATTTT.